This T cell receptor beta chain is drawn from a study of control samples from healthy donors and cancer patients. Some clones are missing from TCRdb's copy, which holds only in-frame ones; the method was immunoSEQ multiplex PCR. The sample yields fewer than 70,000 clones, 90% to 95% seen once. The ends were cut back, 0 bases at V and 4 bases at J, with 5 bases in the middle. CDR1 SGDLS and CDR2 YYNGEE come from the germline V gene. The CDR3 is made up of 12 amino acids. Comments on this clone: Other DNA sequences in the sample encode the same CDR3.

This TCR derives from a young man in good health. The chain employs TRBV9 and TRBJ2-7, with a tentative D call TRBD1 (5 bases). The sample comprised blood. The CDR3 protein is CASSVEGYEQYF. The CDR3 coding sequence is TGTGCCAGCAGCGTAGAGGGGTACGAGCAGTACTTC.